The 14 T cell receptor beta chains below all came from one sample that was sequenced in a study of cytomegalovirus exposure and HLA in healthy donors. PCR primers comprised 60 Vbeta and 13 Jbeta primers. Sequenced by immunoSEQ multiplex PCR; TCRdb stores in-frame clones only, minus some. The sample has roughly 110,000 clones; 65% to 85% are singletons. Sequenced: PBMCs. Every receptor here comes from a man aged 30 to 39 in good health and CMV-seronegative.

The rearrangement links TRBV19 to TRBJ2-2, with a tentative D call TRBD2 (6 bases). V dropped 5 bases and J dropped 7 bases, with 14 bases sitting between them. CDR3 size: 14 residues. Germline V gene lookup returns CDR1 LNHDA and CDR2 SQIVND (reference sequence). In nucleotides, the CDR3 is TGTGCCAGTAGTCCCGAGCGGGCCTACGGGGAGCTGTTTTTT. This sequence encodes CASSPERAYGELFF. Full variable domain (outside the CDR3, taken from reference TRBV19 and TRBJ2-2): DGGITQSPKYLFRKEGQNVTLSCEQNLNHDAMYWYRQDPGQGLRLIYYSQIVNDFQKGDIAEGYSVSREKKESFPLTVTSAQKNPTAFYLCASSPERAYGELFFGEGSRLTVL.

The V gene is TRBV5-1, the J gene TRBJ1-3, with D possibly matching TRBD1 (5 bases). Germline-derived CDR1 and CDR2 are SGHRS and YFSETQ. Trimming took off 5 bases at V and 2 bases at J, with 14 bases between the two ends. The CDR3 covers 15 residues. CDR3 sequence: CASRQDGTTGNTIYF. The CDR3 nucleotides read TGCGCCAGCAGGCAAGACGGGACTACTGGAAACACCATATATTTT.

J is TRBJ2-3 and V is TRBV9, with D maybe TRBD2 (5 bases). Per germline, CDR1 SGDLS and CDR2 YYNGEE. This CDR3 region has 16 residues. V was pared by 0 bases and J by 0 bases, with 11 bases between. For the CDR3, the DNA is TGTGCCAGCAGCGTAGTTCCGGGAATTAGCACAGATACGCAGTATTTT. This sequence encodes CASSVVPGISTDTQYF.

Regarding this clone: The sample carries other DNA sequences with the same CDR3. CDR3 nucleotides: TGTGCCAGCAGTCGGACAGGGGAGGGGAATTCACCCCTCCACTTT. This encodes CASSRTGEGNSPLHF. J is TRBJ1-6 and V is TRBV28; 9 bases align to TRBD1. V shed 5 bases, J shed 7 bases, and the junction held 6 bases outside the gene matches. In germline, CDR1 is MDHEN, CDR2 SYDVKM. The CDR3 loop spans 15 amino acids.

The V call is TRBV15, the J call TRBJ1-2, with TRBD1 matching 12 bases. The CDR3 is made up of 15 amino acids. Per germline, CDR1 LNHNV and CDR2 YYDKDF (reference sequence). Unmatched junction bases numbered 7, after V lost 5 bases and J lost 6 bases. CDR3 in DNA: TGTGCCACCAGCGGGGACAGGGGGCTAACGGATGGCTACACCTTC. It specifies CATSGDRGLTDGYTF.

This rearrangement joins TRBV28 to TRBJ1-2; D might be TRBD1 (6 bases). The V and J ends lost 5 bases and 3 bases respectively, with 16 bases between them. The CDR3 is 15 amino acids. CDR1 and CDR2 (germline): MDHEN, SYDVKM. As DNA, the CDR3 is TGTGCCAGCAGTACACAGGGTCAAGGGCACTATGGCTACACCTTC. Its translation is CASSTQGQGHYGYTF.

This chain links TRBV6-5 with TRBJ2-1; TRBD2 aligns across 8 bases. CDR3 size: 14 residues. The J segment lost 4 bases and the V segment lost 4 bases, leaving 3 bases of the junction unmatched. The V gene's germline CDR1 is MNHEY and CDR2 SVGAGI. The CDR3 bases are TGTGCCAGCAGTTTAGCGGGACTATACAATGAGCAGTTCTTC. Its protein is CASSLAGLYNEQFF.

Here the CDR3 reads CASSDPVSGRKNIQYF. The DNA for the CDR3 is TGTGCCAGCAGCGATCCCGTTTCAGGGAGGAAAAACATTCAGTACTTC. This rearrangement joins TRBV2 to TRBJ2-4, with a weak D call TRBD2 (6 bases). Germline loops: CDR1 SNHLY, CDR2 FYNNEI. The CDR3 contains 16 residues. Trimming took off 6 bases at V and 4 bases at J, with 19 bases between the two ends.

The DNA for the CDR3 is TGTGCCAGCAGCTTCGGACAGGGCCCAGATACGCAGTATTTT. Protein sequence: CASSFGQGPDTQYF. This rearrangement joins TRBV5-4 to TRBJ2-3, with 8 bases lining up with TRBD1. The trim removed 2 bases at V and 4 bases at J, leaving 3 bases unmatched. Germline V gene sequence: CDR1 SGHNT, CDR2 YYREEE (reference sequence). CDR3 length: 14 amino acids.

The rearrangement links TRBV6-4 to TRBJ1-2; 7 bases map to TRBD1. The CDR3 spans 15 residues. With 6 bases clipped from V and 0 bases from J, the junction kept 7 bases outside the gene matches. Germline CDR1 reads MRHNA; CDR2 reads SNTAGT. The CDR3 DNA reads TGTGCCAGCAGCGAACGGACAGGCGCTAACTATGGCTACACCTTC. Protein: CASSERTGANYGYTF.

The CDR3 nucleotides read TGCGCCAGCAGTGAGTCGATCGGACAGGGGGCCAAAAACATTCAGTACTTC. It is translated as CASSESIGQGAKNIQYF. The chain joins TRBV10-1 to TRBJ2-4, with TRBD1 matching over 9 bases. CDR1 is WNHNN, CDR2 SYGVQD, per germline (reference sequence). Germline trimming cut 0 bases from V and 1 base from J; bases unmatched to any gene: 4. This CDR3 region has 17 residues.

The chain is built from TRBV4-1 and TRBJ2-5; 11 bases match TRBD2. Germline V gene data show CDR1 as MGHRA and CDR2 as YSYEKL. The junction had 10 bases not matched to a gene; V was cut back by 0 bases and J by 4 bases. The CDR3 runs 18 residues. The CDR3 reads CASSQDPLSGGDRETQYF. As DNA, the CDR3 is TGCGCCAGCAGCCAAGACCCTCTTAGCGGGGGGGACCGAGAGACCCAGTACTTC.

This clone came up once. The gene calls are TRBV2 and TRBJ2-3; TRBD1 is a possible D gene (5 bases). Trimming shortened V by 7 bases and J by 2 bases, and 10 bases separated the two germline ends. CDR1 and CDR2 from the germline V gene are SNHLY and FYNNEI. The CDR3 consists of 13 residues. The CDR3 DNA reads as TGTGCCAGCAAAGACAGTAACACAGATACGCAGTATTTT. Protein product: CASKDSNTDTQYF. The complete variable domain, with remaining parts taken from reference TRBV2 and TRBJ2-3, reads EPEVTQTPSHQVTQMGQEVILRCVPISNHLYFYWYRQILGQKVEFLVSFYNNEISEKSEIFDDQFSVERPDGSNFTLKIRSTKLEDSAMYFCASKDSNTDTQYFGPGTRLTVL.

The chain carries TRBV19 and TRBJ1-1; D gene uncertain. V shed 10 bases and J shed 4 bases, with 10 bases lying between them. CDR1 is LNHDA, CDR2 SQIVND, per germline (reference sequence). The CDR3 is 11 residues long. The CDR3 is CATTRGTEAFF. The CDR3 DNA follows: TGTGCCACTACCCGGGGCACTGAAGCTTTCTTT.